This is a list of T cell receptor beta chains from one sample in a study of T cells in tuberculosis. TCRdb's copy holds only in-frame clones and misses some; the assay was immunoSEQ multiplex PCR. The repertoire holds roughly 30,000 clones, about 82% seen once, with more than 4.5% in the top ten. Specimen: PBMCs, collected at tuberculosis diagnosis. Every receptor here comes from an adult with tuberculosis. Both conserved end residues are part of each CDR3. A D gene is named only where the DNA matches it firmly. Only part of the rows carry a size: once, few, many, or a class if the clone is expanded.

d_gene	abundance	v_gene	j_gene	CDR3nt	CDR3aa
TRBD2	NA	TRBV27	TRBJ2-3	TGTGCCAGCAGTCGGGGGAGGGAGGGAGATACGCAGTATTTT	CASSRGREGDTQYF
TRBD1	NA	TRBV9	TRBJ2-7	TGTGCCAGCAGCGCGTCCGGGACAGGGCGAAACGAGCAGTACTTC	CASSASGTGRNEQYF
TRBD1	NA	TRBV11-2	TRBJ2-4	TGTGCCAGCAGTCAAGGACAGGGACTAGCCAAAAACATTCAGTACTTC	CASSQGQGLAKNIQYF
NA	NA	TRBV5-1	TRBJ2-3	TGCGCCAGCAGCTTGGCCGAGTCCCTAGATACGCAGTATTTT	CASSLAESLDTQYF
NA	few	TRBV10-3	TRBJ1-5	TGTGCCATCAGTGACCACGGGAGCAATCAGCCCCAGCATTTT	CAISDHGSNQPQHF
NA	NA	TRBV7-9	TRBJ1-5	TGTGCCAGCAGCCAACAGGGTAGCAATCGGCCCCAGCATTTT	CASSQQGSNRPQHF
TRBD1	NA	TRBV6-1	TRBJ1-4	TGTGCCAGCAGTTTCGGGACAGGGTACGAAAAACTGTTTTTT	CASSFGTGYEKLFF
NA	NA	TRBV6-5	TRBJ2-3	TGTGCCAGCGGACTCGGGGGGCTGTTTGATACGCAGTATTTT	CASGLGGLFDTQYF
NA	once	TRBV28	TRBJ1-2	TGTGCCAGCAGTTTATTTATAGATTATGGCTACACCTTC	CASSLFIDYGYTF
TRBD1	NA	TRBV19	TRBJ1-1	TGTGCCAGTAGTACCCAGGATACAGGGGGCACTGAAGCTTTCTTT	CASSTQDTGGTEAFF
NA	NA	TRBV6-5	TRBJ1-1	TGTGCCAGCAGTGAGGATCAGGGGAACACTGAAGCTTTCTTT	CASSEDQGNTEAFF
TRBD1	NA	TRBV15	TRBJ1-4	TGTGCCACCAGCATTAGACAGGGGGCCGGGAAAGAAAAACTGTTTTTT	CATSIRQGAGKEKLFF
TRBD1	NA	TRBV10-1	TRBJ2-1	TGCGCCAGCAGTGGCCCCAGGGACAGTACCCGCCTTCCCTACAATGAGCAGTTCTTC	CASSGPRDSTRLPYNEQFF
TRBD2	few	TRBV7-3	TRBJ2-2	TGTGCCAGCAGCTTAAGAGCGGGAGGGGGTACCGGGGAGCTGTTTTTT	CASSLRAGGGTGELFF
NA	NA	TRBV6-1	TRBJ2-1	TGTGCCAGCCTAAGGGGGGGAGACTACAATGAGCAGTTCTTC	CASLRGGDYNEQFF
TRBD2	NA	TRBV11-3	TRBJ2-3	TGTGCCAGCAGCCTTACTACGACTAGCGGGGGTGGAGATACGCAGTATTTT	CASSLTTTSGGGDTQYF
TRBD1	few	TRBV30	TRBJ2-7	TGTGCCTGGAGTCCCGGGACAGAGTACGAGCAGTACTTC	CAWSPGTEYEQYF
TRBD2	NA	TRBV7-8	TRBJ2-2	TGTGCCAGCAGCTTAGGACTAGCGGGACTCACCGGGGAGCTGTTTTTT	CASSLGLAGLTGELFF